One sample yielded the 30 T cell receptor beta chains listed below, sequenced in a study of cytomegalovirus exposure and HLA in healthy donors (TCRdb year 2017). The library was generated by the immunoSEQ multiplex PCR assay. For the multiplex PCR, a mixture combining 60 forward primers for TCR Vbeta segments and 13 reverse primers for TCR Jbeta segments was used. TCRdb holds this immuneACCESS table with in-frame rearrangements only. Some clones are missing; in checked studies, unresolved V genes explain under half, and the rest has no known cause. The sample table shows 140,000 to 150,000 clones, and roughly 10% are seen once. Of the sample, 1.8% falls within the top ten clones. Sequencing input: PBMCs. These TCRs come from a man in his fifties in good health and CMV-seronegative.

This sequence joins TRBV9 and TRBJ1-2; 7 nucleotides agree with TRBD1. This CDR3 is built from 16 residues. Germline V CDR1 and CDR2: SGDLS, YYNGEE. V dropped 4 bases and J dropped 0; count of bases not matched to a gene: 9. CDR3: CASSLSTGRSNYGYTF. The CDR3 DNA reads TGTGCCAGCAGCTTATCGACAGGGCGTTCTAACTATGGCTACACCTTC.

J is TRBJ2-2 and V is TRBV6-4, with D maybe TRBD1 (6 bases). The CDR3 consists of 15 residues. CDR1 and CDR2 (germline): MRHNA, SNTAGT. Trimming pared 6 bases from V and 0 bases from J, leaving 11 bases between. The CDR3 DNA follows: TGTGCCAGCAGAAAGGACAGCGCGAACACCGGGGAGCTGTTTTTT. This sequence encodes CASRKDSANTGELFF.

This clone has just a few counts. The chain carries TRBV7-9 and TRBJ2-3, with D possibly being TRBD2 (5 bases). Germline V lookup: CDR1 SEHNR, CDR2 FQNEAQ (reference sequence). This CDR3 contains 15 residues. With 3 bases removed from V and 0 bases from J, the gap between germline ends came to 10 bases. In nucleotides, the CDR3 is TGTGCCAGCAGCTTTAACGGGGTTAGCACAGATACGCAGTATTTT. Translated: CASSFNGVSTDTQYF.

This clone appeared a few times. This sequence joins TRBV2 and TRBJ2-5; 10 bases fit TRBD2. V dropped 4 bases and J dropped 5; count of bases not matched to a gene: 7. The length of the CDR3 is 15 residues. Germline V lookup: CDR1 SNHLY, CDR2 FYNNEI. Here the CDR3 DNA reads TGTGCCAGCAGTGGGGTAGCGGGAGGAGGGGAGACCCAGTACTTC. Translation gives CASSGVAGGGETQYF.

This clone was counted between two and nine times. The chain couples TRBV6-6 to TRBJ1-5; D gene unclear. Trimming took off 3 bases at V and 6 bases at J, with 6 bases between the two ends. Germline V gives CDR1 MNHNY, CDR2 SVGAGI (reference sequence). CDR3 length equals 12 residues. Here the CDR3 reads CASSYAGQPQHF. CDR3 nucleotides: TGTGCCAGCAGTTATGCGGGTCAGCCCCAGCATTTT.

This clone was observed a handful of times. In DNA, the CDR3 is TGTGCCAGCAGCTTAGTACTAGCGGGGAGGAATGAGCAGTTCTTC. Its protein is CASSLVLAGRNEQFF. J is TRBJ2-1 and V is TRBV7-7; 10 nucleotides agree with TRBD2. CDR1 is SSHAT and CDR2 is FNYEAQ in the germline V gene (reference sequence). With 1 base clipped from V and 7 bases from J, the junction kept 4 bases outside the gene matches. CDR3 length: 15 amino acids.

In this sample, this clone turned up a few times. This rearrangement joins TRBV9 to TRBJ1-1, with 7 bases matching TRBD1. V was pared by 3 bases and J by 7 bases, with 6 bases of the junction left unmatched. Germline CDR1 and CDR2: SGDLS and YYNGEE. The CDR3 length is 13 residues. The CDR3 region is CASSDSPGGEAFF. The DNA of the CDR3 is TGTGCCAGCAGCGATTCCCCAGGGGGTGAAGCTTTCTTT.

This clone was seen more than once but under ten times. This rearrangement joins TRBV5-6 to TRBJ1-2; D call uncertain. Between the trimmed V and J ends, which lost 4 bases and 8 bases, there was a span of 12 bases. This CDR3 has 12 residues. CDR1 and CDR2 (germline): SGHDT, YYEEEE. Here the CDR3 reads CASSGRAGGYTF. CDR3 DNA sequence: TGTGCCAGCAGCGGGAGGGCGGGGGGCTACACCTTC.

This clone appeared a few times. J is TRBJ1-1 and V is TRBV19; 7 bases map to TRBD1. Looked up from germline, CDR1 is LNHDA and CDR2 is SQIVND (reference sequence). CDR3 length equals 14 residues. The junction had 2 bases not matched to a gene; V was cut back by 0 bases and J by 4 bases. This chain's CDR3 is CASSIETGVTEAFF. CDR3 DNA sequence: TGTGCCAGTAGTATAGAAACAGGGGTCACTGAAGCTTTCTTT.

The chain employs TRBV5-1 and TRBJ1-4, with 7 bases fitting TRBD1. V was pared by 3 bases and J by 4 bases, with 6 bases of the junction left unmatched. This CDR3 comprises 15 residues. The germline V gene encodes CDR1 SGHRS and CDR2 YFSETQ. CDR3 sequence (DNA): TGCGCCAGCAGCTCGGGACAGCCGATTAATGAAAAACTGTTTTTT. Translating gives CASSSGQPINEKLFF.

This clone was counted only a few times. The chain has TRBV5-1 and TRBJ2-3; 9 nucleotides match TRBD2. J lost 0 bases, V lost 4 bases, and 6 bases had no gene match. Germline values: CDR1 SGHRS, CDR2 YFSETQ. The CDR3 length is 16 residues. The CDR3, as DNA: TGCGCCAGCAGCGTTAGCGGGGGAACTAGCACAGATACGCAGTATTTT. Translated: CASSVSGGTSTDTQYF.

The table lists this clone with a few counts. The V and J genes are TRBV30 and TRBJ2-1, with 8 bases that match TRBD2. The CDR3 extends over 15 amino acids. The ends lost 2 bases at V and 8 bases at J; junction bases unmatched: 11. In germline, CDR1 is GTSNPN, CDR2 SVGIG (reference sequence). CDR3 bases: TGTGCCTGGAGTCCCGGGGGGGACCCGGGGGATGAGCAGTTCTTC. Translating gives CAWSPGGDPGDEQFF. Together with reference TRBV30 and TRBJ2-1, the CDR3 gives the full variable domain: SQTIHQWPATLVQPVGSPLSLECTVEGTSNPNLYWYRQAAGRGLQLLFYSVGIGQISSEVPQNLSASRPQDRQFILSSKKLLLSDSGFYLCAWSPGGDPGDEQFFGPGTRLTVL.

The chain carries TRBV5-1 and TRBJ1-4; D gene unclear. The V end lost 0 bases, the J end lost 1 base, and 13 bases lay between the germline ends. Germline V gene lookup returns CDR1 SGHRS and CDR2 YFSETQ. CDR3 length equals 17 residues. In DNA form, the CDR3 reads TGCGCCAGCAGCTTGGCGCCAGGAGGGATAACTAATGAAAAACTGTTTTTT. Protein: CASSLAPGGITNEKLFF.

CDR3 residues: CASSPERGQGVTEAFF. CDR3 in DNA: TGCGCCAGCAGCCCGGAGCGGGGACAGGGGGTCACTGAAGCTTTCTTT. The genes are TRBV5-1 and TRBJ1-1; 11 bases align to TRBD1. Germline CDR1 reads SGHRS; CDR2 reads YFSETQ. The CDR3 is made up of 16 amino acids. J lost 4 bases, V lost 4 bases, and 9 bases had no gene match.

V is TRBV19 and J is TRBJ2-7, with D perhaps matching TRBD2 (5 bases). The CDR3 totals 16 residues. V was shortened by 4 bases and J by 2 bases, with 18 bases between the two germline ends. Germline V CDR1 and CDR2: LNHDA, SQIVND (reference sequence). The CDR3 sequence: CASSTSDWNHPYEQYF. In DNA form, the CDR3 reads TGTGCCAGTAGTACCTCGGACTGGAACCATCCCTACGAGCAGTACTTC.

For this clone: This CDR3 is also generated by other DNA sequences in the sample. The chain joins TRBV30 to TRBJ2-7, with a possible D match to TRBD2 (5 bases). The germline CDR1 and CDR2 sequences are GTSNPN and SVGIG (reference sequence). V was clipped by 0 bases and J by 2 bases, with 8 bases between them. This CDR3 is 13 amino acids long. The chain's CDR3 is CAWSVTGTYEQYF. CDR3 in DNA: TGTGCCTGGAGTGTGACGGGGACCTACGAGCAGTACTTC.

V is TRBV9 and J is TRBJ1-1; 8 positions agree with TRBD1. Losses at the gene ends were 2 bases for V and 3 bases for J; bases not matched to a gene: 0. The CDR3 has 13 amino acids. Germline values: CDR1 SGDLS, CDR2 YYNGEE. This chain's CDR3 is CASSVGQDTEAFF. CDR3 in DNA: TGTGCCAGCAGCGTGGGACAGGACACTGAAGCTTTCTTT.

This clone was counted a few times. The chain uses TRBV6-5 and TRBJ1-1; TRBD1 aligns across 7 bases. The V segment lost 4 bases and the J segment 5 bases; nucleotides outside the gene matches: 10. This CDR3 has 15 residues. CDR1 is MNHEY, CDR2 SVGAGI, per germline. The CDR3 is CASSSNRGRETEAFF. DNA of the CDR3: TGTGCCAGCAGTTCGAACAGGGGAAGGGAAACTGAAGCTTTCTTT.

Points on this clone: One end of the junction varies from germline; a read error may be responsible. This chain connects TRBV28 to TRBJ1-1; tentatively, D is TRBD1 (6 bases). Germline V gene data show CDR1 as MDHEN and CDR2 as SYDVKM. CDR3 length equals 14 residues. CDR3 loop: CASSLRGGNTGAFF. CDR3 bases: TGTGCCAGCAGTTTACGTGGGGGCAACACTGGAGCTTTCTTT.

Only a few counts were recorded for this clone. A read error may account for a junction end that differs from germline. This chain connects TRBV18 to TRBJ2-5; 7 bases fit TRBD1. Germline CDR1 is KGHSH and CDR2 is LQKENI. This CDR3 spans 14 amino acids. CDR3 nucleotide sequence: TGTGCCAGCTCACCACGGACAGGAGAAGAGAACCAGTACTTC. Translating gives CASSPRTGEENQYF.

The chain has TRBV6-1 and TRBJ2-7; 7 bases map to TRBD2. Trimming removed 6 bases from V and 4 bases from J; junction bases left unmatched: 12. Germline V lookup: CDR1 MNHNS, CDR2 SASEGT. This CDR3 is 15 amino acids long. The chain's CDR3 is CASRRNAGVDYEQYF. In DNA, the CDR3 is TGTGCCAGCAGGAGGAACGCGGGAGTAGATTACGAGCAGTACTTC.

This clone was counted only a few times. This chain uses TRBV19 with TRBJ1-4, with 8 bases that match TRBD1. V shed 7 bases and J 7 bases; nucleotides not matched to a gene: 8. Germline lookup yields CDR1 LNHDA and CDR2 SQIVND (reference sequence). This CDR3 contains 14 residues. Here the CDR3 reads CASTPPGGREKLFF. CDR3 coding DNA: TGTGCCAGTACCCCCCCAGGGGGCCGTGAAAAACTGTTTTTT.

This chain links TRBV5-1 with TRBJ1-2, with 7 bases that match TRBD1. The CDR3 is 15 residues long. Germline CDR1 and CDR2: SGHRS and YFSETQ. Trimming at V came to 4 bases and at J to 4 bases, leaving 10 bases not matched to a gene. The CDR3: CASSDPGQNIYGYTF. The CDR3 nucleotides are TGCGCCAGCAGCGATCCGGGACAGAACATCTATGGCTACACCTTC.

This clone was seen more than once but under ten times. The rearrangement links TRBV4-1 to TRBJ2-1; 11 nucleotides align to TRBD2. The CDR3 is 18 residues long. Germline CDR1 reads MGHRA; CDR2 reads YSYEKL. V lost 0 bases to trimming and J lost 7 bases; unmatched junction nucleotides: 11. The CDR3 region has the DNA TGCGCCAGCAGCCAAGATCGGAGTAGCGGGAGGGCCCGTAATGAGCAGTTCTTC. It specifies CASSQDRSSGRARNEQFF.

J is TRBJ2-5 and V is TRBV5-1; 7 positions agree with TRBD1. This CDR3 comprises 15 residues. With 4 bases clipped from V and 0 bases from J, the junction kept 6 bases outside the gene matches. Per the germline V gene, CDR1 is SGHRS and CDR2 is YFSETQ. This chain's CDR3 is CASSPLDRNQETQYF. CDR3 DNA: TGCGCCAGCAGCCCCTTGGACAGGAACCAAGAGACCCAGTACTTC.

This clone turned up a few times. The rearrangement joins TRBV28 to TRBJ2-5; no definite D call. This CDR3 contains 14 residues. Trimming took 5 bases from V and 5 from J, leaving 15 bases between them. The V gene's germline CDR1 is MDHEN and CDR2 SYDVKM. CDR3 residues: CASSPSRLVETQYF. The CDR3 DNA follows: TGTGCCAGCAGTCCTTCGAGGTTAGTCGAGACCCAGTACTTC. The variable domain in full, completed from reference TRBV28 and TRBJ2-5, reads DVKVTQSSRYLVKRTGEKVFLECVQDMDHENMFWYRQDPGLGLRLIYFSYDVKMKEKGDIPEGYSVSREKKERFSLILESASTNQTSMYLCASSPSRLVETQYFGPGTRLLVL.

The chain is built from TRBV9 and TRBJ1-2, with TRBD1 matching over 9 bases. Germline values: CDR1 SGDLS, CDR2 YYNGEE. The CDR3 covers 13 residues. The junction had 3 bases not matched to a gene; V was cut back by 5 bases and J by 4 bases. CDR3 sequence: CASSVDRGYGYTF. DNA of the CDR3: TGTGCCAGCAGTGTGGACAGGGGCTATGGCTACACCTTC.

The rearrangement uses TRBV29-1 and TRBJ2-7; 10 positions match TRBD1. V dropped 6 bases and J dropped 1; count of bases not matched to a gene: 9. This CDR3 comprises 15 residues. CDR1 and CDR2 from the germline V gene are SQVTM and ANQGSEA. The CDR3 bases are TGCAGCGTAAGGGACAGGGGCCAGATATCCTACGAGCAGTACTTC. Protein product: CSVRDRGQISYEQYF.

The table lists this clone with a few counts. V gene TRBV5-1 combines with J gene TRBJ1-5; D is undetermined. This CDR3 has 14 residues. The V gene lost 0 bases and the J gene lost 11 bases, with 15 bases spanning the gap. Per the germline V gene, CDR1 is SGHRS and CDR2 is YFSETQ. The DNA for the CDR3 is TGCGCCAGCAGCTTGGGGCATCCTGATGAAGCCCAGCATTTT. Translated: CASSLGHPDEAQHF.

This clone was observed a few times. The chain uses TRBV18 and TRBJ2-3, with a weak D call TRBD2 (6 bases). This CDR3 has 13 amino acids. The germline gives CDR1 KGHSH, CDR2 LQKENI. The V end was cut by 5 bases, the J end by 11 bases, with 17 bases between. The DNA of the CDR3 is TGTGCCAGCTCAACCGGGAGCCTGGAGGGGCAGTATTTT. Protein: CASSTGSLEGQYF.